The T cell receptor beta chain described here comes from a study of blood T cell repertoires in COVID-19. As for the study in general: The analysed material was cDNA or gDNA that came from T cells, B-cell-depleted T cells, or PBMCs.

Trimming removed 4 bases from V and 4 bases from J; junction bases left unmatched: 3. The germline CDR1 and CDR2 sequences are KGHDR and SFDVKD. This CDR3 region has 14 residues. The table came from immunoSEQ multiplex PCR; TCRdb's copy has only in-frame clones and leaves some out. In the table there are approximately 70,000 clones, about four fifths of which are singletons. The chain carries TRBV24-1 and TRBJ1-5; 7 nucleotides match TRBD1. The receptor was isolated from a human donor in a cohort sampled during active COVID-19. Sequenced input: peripheral blood. The CDR3 region is CATSEDRKNQPQHF. In nucleotides, the CDR3 is TGTGCCACCAGTGAGGACAGGAAAAATCAGCCCCAGCATTTT.